One sample yielded the 21 T cell receptor beta chains listed below, sequenced in a study of human T cells and chemical hapten exposure. TCRdb re-analysed the RACE reads in MiXCR, keeping a single row per CDR3 protein. Of approximately 81,000 distinct CDR3 sequences in the sample, over 8.5% were seen once. The time point is: healthy volunteer bleed at 6 weeks. Researchers extracted total RNA from unfractionated whole blood. Input material: whole blood. The receptor source for this set is a male donor in good health. Some clones in this sample may be carry-over from other donors' samples.

This clonotype showed up many times. The V and J genes are TRBV7-2 and TRBJ2-7; D unresolved. The length of the CDR3 is 12 residues. Per germline, CDR1 SGHTA and CDR2 FQGNSA. Trimming pared 5 bases from V and 2 bases from J, leaving 7 bases between. CDR3 loop: CASSPAAYEQYF. CDR3 DNA: TGTGCCAGCAGCCCCGCAGCCTACGAGCAGTACTTC.

The chain couples TRBV20-1 to TRBJ2-7; D possibly corresponds to TRBD2 (6 bases). The germline V gene encodes CDR1 DFQATT and CDR2 SNEGSKA (reference sequence). The CDR3 is made up of 19 amino acids. V was trimmed by 0 bases and J by 4 bases, leaving 28 bases between them. The CDR3 here is CSARDTRATSHLSSYEQYF. In DNA form, the CDR3 reads TGCAGTGCTAGAGATACCCGTGCGACTAGTCACTTATCATCGTACGAGCAGTACTTC.

This clonotype was seen repeatedly, ten times or more. The V call is TRBV27, the J call TRBJ1-1, with D possibly being TRBD1 (5 bases). Germline values: CDR1 MNHEY, CDR2 SMNVEV (reference sequence). The CDR3 totals 15 residues. Trimming stripped 3 bases from V and 8 bases from J, with 19 bases between. CDR3 DNA sequence: TGTGCCAGCAGTTTCTCCGTCGGCAGGGCAGACGAAGCTTTCTTT. As protein: CASSFSVGRADEAFF.

In its sample, this clonotype was seen many times. The chain is built from TRBV7-9 and TRBJ2-3; D gene unclear. Germline lookup yields CDR1 SEHNR and CDR2 FQNEAQ (reference sequence). The CDR3 is made up of 13 amino acids. V gave up 6 bases and J gave up 1 base, with 8 bases separating them. CDR3 DNA: TGTGCCAGCAGGACTGCGGGCACAGATACGCAGTATTTT. As protein: CASRTAGTDTQYF.

This clonotype appeared a few times. This sequence joins TRBV20-1 and TRBJ1-1; possibly TRBD1 for D (6 bases). V lost 6 bases to trimming and J lost 4 bases, with 21 bases between them. This CDR3 contains 15 residues. Germline CDR1 DFQATT, CDR2 SNEGSKA (reference sequence). The CDR3 is CSAVLASTGPTEAFF. The CDR3 coding sequence is TGCAGTGCAGTGCTAGCTTCAACAGGGCCCACTGAAGCTTTCTTT.

This clonotype was seen repeatedly, ten times or more. The genes are TRBV12-3 or TRBV12-4 and TRBJ1-1; no definite D call. V was clipped by 3 bases and J by 2 bases, with 7 bases between them. The CDR3 totals 13 residues. The CDR3, as DNA: TGTGCCAGCAGTTTTTATGATAACACTGAAGCTTTCTTT. Translation gives CASSFYDNTEAFF.

This sequence joins TRBV6-5 and TRBJ2-6, with D tentatively TRBD1 (6 bases). V was pared by 5 bases and J by 4 bases, with 15 bases between. Looked up from germline, CDR1 is MNHEY and CDR2 is SVGAGI. This CDR3 has 16 amino acids. In nucleotides, the CDR3 is TGTGCCAGCAGTCGCCCAAGGGGGTCCGGGGCCAACGTCCTGACTTTC. Translating gives CASSRPRGSGANVLTF.

This clonotype appeared a few times. The J gene is TRBJ2-1, the V gene TRBV4-1; possible D gene TRBD1, 5 bases. The CDR3 consists of 13 residues. Trimming stripped 1 base from V and 8 bases from J, with 9 bases between. Germline V gene sequence: CDR1 MGHRA, CDR2 YSYEKL. CDR3 DNA: TGCGCCAGCAGCCAAGTTCAGGGTGATGAGCAGTTCTTC. Amino acid sequence: CASSQVQGDEQFF.

This clonotype was observed a handful of times. The chain uses TRBV27 and TRBJ1-1; D not certain. Germline CDR1 reads MNHEY; CDR2 reads SMNVEV (reference sequence). V lost 4 bases to trimming and J lost 6 bases, with 21 bases between them. The CDR3 is 16 residues long. The CDR3 nucleotides are TGTGCCAGCAGTTCCTCTACCCCTTTCCGGAGGCCTGAAGCTTTCTTT. It codes for CASSSSTPFRRPEAFF.

In this sample, this clonotype turned up a few times. The chain carries TRBV7-9 and TRBJ2-3; D uncertain. V was clipped by 1 base and J by 6 bases, with 5 bases between them. Germline V CDR1 and CDR2: SEHNR, FQNEAQ (reference sequence). The CDR3 contains 12 residues. Here the CDR3 reads CASSLEDDTQYF. In nucleotides, the CDR3 is TGTGCCAGCAGCTTAGAGGACGATACGCAGTATTTT.

This clonotype was seen more than once but under ten times. The V call is TRBV20-1, the J call TRBJ2-2; D remains ambiguous. The germline V gene has CDR1 DFQATT and CDR2 SNEGSKA (reference sequence). This CDR3 has 13 residues. V was pared by 0 bases and J by 3 bases, with 5 bases between. The CDR3 protein is CSARDQDTGELFF. The CDR3 bases are TGCAGTGCTAGAGATCAGGACACCGGGGAGCTGTTTTTT.

This clonotype was detected only a few times. V and J are TRBV6-5 and TRBJ2-7; D may match TRBD1 or TRBD2 (5 bases each). The germline gives CDR1 MNHEY, CDR2 SVGAGI. The CDR3 spans 16 residues. The V end lost 4 bases, the J end lost 7 bases, and 23 bases lay between the germline ends. The CDR3 protein is CASSSLPGTQVGEQYF. As DNA, the CDR3 is TGTGCCAGCAGTTCCCTTCCCGGGACCCAGGTGGGAGAGCAGTACTTC.

There are many counts of this clonotype. The gene calls are TRBV4-2 and TRBJ1-2, with D possibly matching TRBD1 (5 bases). Trimming left V 2 bases short and J 5 bases short, with 12 bases between. The CDR3 covers 14 residues. The germline CDR1 and CDR2 sequences are LGHNA and YNFKEQ. CDR3 sequence: CASSQNTGAYGYTF. The CDR3 nucleotides read TGTGCCAGCAGCCAAAATACCGGGGCTTATGGCTACACCTTC.

V gene TRBV3-1 combines with J gene TRBJ1-3, with D unclear. Germline V gene data show CDR1 as LGHDT and CDR2 as YNNKEL (reference sequence). V was pared by 0 bases and J by 4 bases, with 13 bases between. This CDR3 comprises 16 residues. CDR3 residues: CASSQDRGRSGNTIYF. Here the CDR3 DNA reads TGTGCCAGCAGCCAAGATCGAGGCAGGTCAGGAAACACCATATATTTT.

In its sample, this clonotype was seen many times. The V gene is TRBV11-2, the J gene TRBJ2-7, with 9 bases aligning to TRBD2. Germline lookup yields CDR1 SGHAT and CDR2 FQNNGV. This CDR3 spans 19 amino acids. J gave up 0 bases and V 1 base, and 13 bases lay outside the gene matches. The CDR3 DNA is TGTGCCAGCAGCTTAGGCCTAGCGGGAACCTCCCCCCGCTCCTACGAGCAGTACTTC. It translates to CASSLGLAGTSPRSYEQYF.

This clonotype appeared a few times. The chain has TRBV10-3 and TRBJ1-1, with D maybe TRBD1 (6 bases). V lost 9 bases and J lost 8, with 13 bases in between. CDR3 length: 11 residues. Germline V CDR1 and CDR2: ENHRY, SYGVKD. The CDR3 nucleotides are TGTGCCATGGGGACAAAAACCGAAGCTTTCTTT. Translating it yields CAMGTKTEAFF.

This clonotype was picked up a small number of times. The chain has TRBV29-1 and TRBJ1-1; D might be TRBD1 (6 bases). Trimming left V 3 bases short and J 5 bases short, with 13 bases between. The germline V gene encodes CDR1 SQVTM and CDR2 ANQGSEA. The CDR3 is made up of 13 amino acids. In nucleotides, the CDR3 is TGCAGCGTTGACGCAGGGGCGAGGACTGAAGCTTTCTTT. This encodes CSVDAGARTEAFF. Using reference TRBV29-1 and TRBJ1-1 for the parts outside the CDR3, the full variable domain is SAVISQKPSRDICQRGTSLTIQCQVDSQVTMMFWYRQQPGQSLTLIATANQGSEATYESGFVIDKFPISRPNLTFSTLTVSNMSPEDSSIYLCSVDAGARTEAFFGQGTRLTVV.

This clonotype was counted between two and nine times. This rearrangement joins TRBV2 to TRBJ2-5, with no clear D. Trimming stripped 2 bases from V and 2 bases from J, with 9 bases between. This CDR3 has 14 residues. Germline-derived CDR1 and CDR2 are SNHLY and FYNNEI. Here the CDR3 reads CASSERRYQETQYF. The CDR3 DNA reads as TGTGCCAGCAGTGAAAGGCGCTATCAAGAGACCCAGTACTTC.

The J gene is TRBJ2-1, the V gene TRBV6-1; 8 nucleotides align to TRBD1. Germline CDR1 MNHNS, CDR2 SASEGT. J lost 11 bases, V lost 2 bases, and 11 bases had no gene match. The CDR3 contains 15 residues. As DNA, the CDR3 is TGTGCCAGCAGTGAATATCCGGGACAGGAGTCGAAGCAGTTCTTC. It encodes CASSEYPGQESKQFF.

The chain employs TRBV7-3 and TRBJ1-1; D is perhaps TRBD1 (5 bases). Germline V CDR1 and CDR2: SGHTA, FQGTGA. The ends were cut back, 6 bases at V and 1 base at J, with 15 bases in the middle. This CDR3 comprises 15 residues. The CDR3: CASSRYGGSNTEAFF. The CDR3 bases are TGTGCCAGCAGTCGATACGGGGGATCGAACACTGAAGCTTTCTTT.

This sequence joins TRBV6-6 and TRBJ2-1; D is perhaps TRBD1 or TRBD2 (5 bases each). This CDR3 has 15 residues. Germline V lookup: CDR1 MNHNY, CDR2 SVGAGI (reference sequence). Trimming cost V 5 bases and J 5 bases, with 16 bases left between them. CDR3 protein: CASSDRDGDDNEQFF. The CDR3 DNA follows: TGTGCCAGCAGTGACCGGGACGGTGACGACAATGAGCAGTTCTTC.